These T cell receptor beta chains were read from a single sample in a study of CD8+CD57+ T cells in acquired aplastic anemia. Each CDR3 protein gets one entry after TCRdb re-called the reads with MiXCR. The profile shows approximately 99,000 distinct CDR3 sequences, 40% to 65% of them singletons. Sequencing was carried out using sorted CD4+, CD8+, or CD8+CD57+ T cells (not recorded which) from PBMCs. The receptors shown here come from a human donor in good health, serving as a control. CDR3s include the opening cysteine and the closing phenylalanine or tryptophan. D genes are given only for firm matches. Clone sizes are given selectively: once, few, many, or a class where the clone is expanded.

J | V | D | size | CDR3 | DNA
TRBJ2-3 | TRBV14 | TRBD1 | many | CASSETGDSTDTQYF | TGTGCCAGCAGCGAAACAGGGGACAGCACAGATACGCAGTATTTT
TRBJ2-7 | TRBV27 | TRBD1 | many | CASSLQGAYEQYF | TGTGCCAGCAGTTTACAGGGGGCCTACGAGCAGTACTTC
TRBJ2-7 | TRBV12-3/TRBV12-4 | TRBD1 | many | CASRLTFPGQGDEQYF | TGTGCCAGCAGACTAACTTTCCCGGGACAGGGGGACGAGCAGTACTTC
TRBJ2-6 | TRBV25-1 | NA | NA | CASRQAGPRQTNVLTF | TGTGCCAGCAGGCAGGCAGGGCCTCGACAGACCAACGTCCTGACTTTC
TRBJ1-1 | TRBV5-6 | NA | many | CASSVVEGQAFF | TGTGCCAGCAGCGTGGTGGAGGGCCAAGCTTTCTTT
TRBJ2-2 | TRBV5-1 | TRBD2 | NA | CASISGAGELFF | TGCGCCAGCATAAGCGGGGCCGGGGAGCTGTTTTTT
TRBJ2-5 | TRBV27 | NA | NA | CASSLWGEQETQYF | TGTGCCAGCAGTTTATGGGGGGAGCAAGAGACCCAGTACTTC
TRBJ1-1 | TRBV2 | NA | few | CASETNTEAFF | TGTGCCAGCGAGACGAACACTGAAGCTTTCTTT
TRBJ1-6 | TRBV5-6 | NA | many | CASSLVKSPSSYNSPLHF | TGTGCCAGCAGCTTAGTTAAATCCCCGAGCTCCTATAATTCACCCCTCCACTTT
TRBJ2-3 | TRBV5-1 | TRBD1 | NA | CASSLVQGASTDTQYF | TGCGCCAGCAGCTTGGTCCAGGGGGCGAGCACAGATACGCAGTATTTT
TRBJ2-6 | TRBV7-9 | NA | many | CASRLGVSGANVLTF | TGTGCCAGCAGACTAGGGGTGTCTGGGGCCAACGTCCTGACTTTC
TRBJ2-1 | TRBV25-1 | NA | NA | CASSGGGRGLDEQFF | TGTGCCAGCAGTGGGGGGGGCAGGGGGCTGGATGAGCAGTTCTTC
TRBJ1-3 | TRBV5-1 | NA | NA | CASSLDDSSGNTIYF | TGCGCCAGCAGCTTGGATGACAGCTCTGGAAACACCATATATTTT
TRBJ1-6 | TRBV27 | NA | many | CASSLWGHSPLHF | TGTGCCAGCAGTTTATGGGGCCATTCACCCCTCCACTTT
TRBJ1-6 | TRBV7-9 | NA | many | CASSLVGQGFNSPLHF | TGTGCCAGCAGCTTAGTAGGGCAGGGGTTTAATTCACCCCTCCACTTT
TRBJ2-5 | TRBV4-1 | NA | NA | CASSQESQVQTQYF | TGCGCCAGCAGCCAAGAGTCCCAGGTCCAGACCCAGTACTTC
TRBJ2-1 | TRBV20-1 | TRBD2 | NA | CSARDQGTSLNEQFF | TGCAGTGCTAGAGATCAAGGGACTAGCTTGAATGAGCAGTTCTTC